A selection of T cell receptor beta chains follows, all from one sample in a study of shared clonotypes between healthy human individuals. TCRdb's copy holds only in-frame clones and misses some; the assay was immunoSEQ multiplex PCR. This table has approximately 2.4 million clones, around 95% appearing once. The sample taken for sequencing was naive CD4+ T cells sorted from blood. Receptors were obtained from a man younger than 30 in good health. CDR3s include the opening cysteine and the closing phenylalanine or tryptophan. The order of the fields is CDR3 DNA, CDR3 protein, D gene, V gene, J gene, clone size. D genes are given only for firm matches. A row's size may be missing; if present it is once, few, many or a size class.

DNA: TGTGCCAGTAGTGATGCGGGAACTAACTACGAGCAGTACTTC; CDR3: CASSDAGTNYEQYF; D: -; V: TRBV19; J: TRBJ2-7; size: once
DNA: TGTGCCAGCAGCCAATCGGCCGGGTTTGGGGCCAACGTCCTGACTTTC; CDR3: CASSQSAGFGANVLTF; D: -; V: TRBV16; J: TRBJ2-6; size: -
DNA: TGTGCCAGCAGCCGTCAGGGGAGAGAGCAGTACTTC; CDR3: CASSRQGREQYF; D: -; V: TRBV6-6; J: TRBJ2-7; size: -
DNA: TGTGCCAGTAGTTTAGGGACAGGGGATGTCACAGATACGCAGTATTTT; CDR3: CASSLGTGDVTDTQYF; D: TRBD1; V: TRBV19; J: TRBJ2-3; size: -
DNA: TGTGCCAGCAGCTTCCTCGACCCTGGCAATGAGCAGTTCTTC; CDR3: CASSFLDPGNEQFF; D: -; V: TRBV7-2; J: TRBJ2-1; size: -
DNA: TGTGCCAGCAGTCGGGACACCTCCCCGTACAATGAGCAGTTCTTC; CDR3: CASSRDTSPYNEQFF; D: -; V: TRBV6-1; J: TRBJ2-1; size: -
DNA: TGTGCCAGCAGTGAAAGAGTTAGCGGGGGTTACGAGCAGTACTTC; CDR3: CASSERVSGGYEQYF; D: TRBD2; V: TRBV2; J: TRBJ2-7; size: -
DNA: TGTGCCAGCTCTACCATACAGGGTATTTCTTACGAGCAGTACTTC; CDR3: CASSTIQGISYEQYF; D: -; V: TRBV18; J: TRBJ2-7; size: -
DNA: TGTGCCAGCAGCGTAGGGGGGACTAGCGGGAGAACAGAGACCCAGTACTTC; CDR3: CASSVGGTSGRTETQYF; D: TRBD2; V: TRBV9; J: TRBJ2-5; size: -
DNA: TGTGCCAGCAGCTTGGGCCAGGTTAAAGTTGGCTACACCTTC; CDR3: CASSLGQVKVGYTF; D: -; V: TRBV7-9; J: TRBJ1-2; size: -
DNA: TGTGCAAGTCGCTGGGGCCGGACTAGCGGGGGGCCCATGTACCAAGAGACCCAGTACTTC; CDR3: CASRWGRTSGGPMYQETQYF; D: -; V: TRBV12-2; J: TRBJ2-5; size: -
DNA: TGTGCCAGCAGTTTACTTATAAGCACAGATACGCAGTATTTT; CDR3: CASSLLISTDTQYF; D: -; V: TRBV27; J: TRBJ2-3; size: -
DNA: TGTGCCAGCAGCCCGTCGGACGGCTTCGCTGGAAACACCATATATTTT; CDR3: CASSPSDGFAGNTIYF; D: -; V: TRBV7-2; J: TRBJ1-3; size: -
DNA: TGTGCCAGCAGACCACTAGCGGGAGGGGACGAGCAGTACTTC; CDR3: CASRPLAGGDEQYF; D: TRBD2; V: TRBV6-5; J: TRBJ2-7; size: -
DNA: TGCGCCAGCAGTGTATCACGGGACACCTACAATGAGCAGTTCTTC; CDR3: CASSVSRDTYNEQFF; D: -; V: TRBV10-2; J: TRBJ2-1; size: once
DNA: TGCGCCAGCAGCCACCCCCCTGGGGGACAGAGCAATCAGCCCCAGCATTTT; CDR3: CASSHPPGGQSNQPQHF; D: TRBD1; V: TRBV4-1; J: TRBJ1-5; size: -
DNA: TGTGCCAGCAGCTCGGGAATCCAAGAGACCCAGTACTTC; CDR3: CASSSGIQETQYF; D: -; V: TRBV11-2; J: TRBJ2-5; size: -
DNA: TGCGCCAGCAGCTCGGGAGCCCGTGACACCGGGGAGCTGTTTTTT; CDR3: CASSSGARDTGELFF; D: -; V: TRBV5-1; J: TRBJ2-2; size: -
DNA: TGTGCCAGCTCACCAAACGGGGGGGGTGAAAAACTGTTTTTT; CDR3: CASSPNGGGEKLFF; D: -; V: TRBV18; J: TRBJ1-4; size: -
DNA: TGTGCCAGCAGCTCGACTAGCGGGAGGGGATACACCGGGGAGCTGTTTTTT; CDR3: CASSSTSGRGYTGELFF; D: TRBD2; V: TRBV5-4; J: TRBJ2-2; size: -
DNA: TGTGCCAGCAGTGGGCCTAGGGGCTCCTATAATTCACCCCTCCACTTT; CDR3: CASSGPRGSYNSPLHF; D: -; V: TRBV6-1; J: TRBJ1-6; size: -
DNA: TGTGCCAGCAGCTTTAGACAGTATAACTATGGCTACACCTTC; CDR3: CASSFRQYNYGYTF; D: -; V: TRBV27; J: TRBJ1-2; size: -
DNA: TGTGCCAGCAGCGCGGGGACAGCCTACGAGCAGTACTTC; CDR3: CASSAGTAYEQYF; D: -; V: TRBV7-2; J: TRBJ2-7; size: -
DNA: TGCGCCAGCACCGCAGGGGGCGAAGGCAATCAGCCCCAGCATTTT; CDR3: CASTAGGEGNQPQHF; D: TRBD1; V: TRBV10-2; J: TRBJ1-5; size: -
DNA: TGCGCCAGCAGCTTGGCCCTGACAGTGAACACTGAAGCTTTCTTT; CDR3: CASSLALTVNTEAFF; D: -; V: TRBV5-1; J: TRBJ1-1; size: -
DNA: TGTGCCAGCAGCACTCCGGGACTAGCGGGGGCGGAGACCCAGTACTTC; CDR3: CASSTPGLAGAETQYF; D: TRBD2; V: TRBV9; J: TRBJ2-5; size: -
DNA: TGTGCCAGCAGCCGAGGACAGGGGTGGACTGAAGCTTTCTTT; CDR3: CASSRGQGWTEAFF; D: TRBD1; V: TRBV6-5; J: TRBJ1-1; size: -
DNA: TGTGCCTGGAGTGTACAGGTTAACTATGGCTACACCTTC; CDR3: CAWSVQVNYGYTF; D: -; V: TRBV30; J: TRBJ1-2; size: -
DNA: TGTGCCAGCTCACTCGACAGGGGGATGCAGTATTTT; CDR3: CASSLDRGMQYF; D: TRBD1; V: TRBV18; J: TRBJ2-3; size: -